This is a list of T cell receptor beta chains from one sample in a study of shared clonotypes between healthy human individuals. TCRdb's copy holds only in-frame clones and misses some; the assay was immunoSEQ multiplex PCR. Seen here are roughly 770,000 clones, 95% to 97% observed once, and the top ten hold less than 0.25%. The specimen sequenced was naive CD8+ T cells sorted from blood. Receptors were obtained from a man younger than 45 in good health. CDR3s include the opening cysteine and the closing phenylalanine or tryptophan. The D gene is left open where the match is weak. The size field is filled for only some rows; it gives once, few, many or a size class.

clone_size	d_call	v_call	j_call	cdr3_aa	cdr3_nt
.	.	TRBV27	TRBJ2-7	CASSLGGSGLYEQYF	TGTGCCAGCAGTTTAGGGGGTTCTGGACTCTACGAGCAGTACTTC
.	TRBD1	TRBV7-8	TRBJ1-5	CASSSRQGIRQPQHF	TGTGCCAGCAGCTCACGACAGGGGATCAGGCAGCCCCAGCATTTT
.	.	TRBV27	TRBJ2-1	CASSYSTGTILNEQFF	TGTGCCAGCAGCTATTCAACCGGGACCATCCTCAATGAGCAGTTCTTC
.	.	TRBV2	TRBJ2-1	CASSGSLYNEQFF	TGTGCCAGCAGTGGGAGTCTCTACAATGAGCAGTTCTTC
.	TRBD2	TRBV7-2	TRBJ2-3	CASSPLFRGRGDTQYF	TGTGCCAGCAGCCCCCTGTTTCGCGGGAGGGGGGATACGCAGTATTTT
.	.	TRBV5-6	TRBJ2-3	CASSLAGATDTQYF	TGTGCCAGCAGCCTAGCAGGGGCCACAGATACGCAGTATTTT
once	.	TRBV28	TRBJ2-1	CAVHRTRLTTYNEQFF	TGTGCCGTACACCGGACCAGGCTCACCACCTACAATGAGCAGTTCTTC
.	.	TRBV7-9	TRBJ2-7	CASSARDFPYEQYF	TGTGCCAGCAGCGCCAGGGACTTTCCCTACGAGCAGTACTTC
.	.	TRBV7-9	TRBJ2-1	CASSGEGGGHNEQFF	TGTGCCAGCAGCGGGGAGGGAGGGGGTCACAATGAGCAGTTCTTC
.	.	TRBV28	TRBJ1-5	CASSFAGSTNQPQHF	TGTGCCAGCAGTTTCGCGGGATCTACCAATCAGCCCCAGCATTTT
.	TRBD1	TRBV4-1	TRBJ2-7	CASSQEKVGGRNEQYF	TGCGCCAGCAGCCAAGAGAAAGTAGGGGGCCGAAACGAGCAGTACTTC
.	.	TRBV7-9	TRBJ2-1	CASSLQDFYEQFF	TGTGCCAGCAGCTTACAGGACTTCTATGAGCAGTTCTTC
.	.	TRBV11-2	TRBJ2-1	CASSSIREQFF	TGTGCCAGCAGCTCGATCCGTGAGCAGTTCTTC
.	TRBD2	TRBV7-8	TRBJ2-7	CASSNSPVRAGYEQYF	TGTGCCAGCAGCAACTCCCCGGTCCGAGCGGGGTACGAGCAGTACTTC
.	.	TRBV27	TRBJ2-2	CASSWVNTGELFF	TGTGCCAGCAGTTGGGTAAACACCGGGGAGCTGTTTTTT
.	TRBD1	TRBV7-2	TRBJ1-2	CASSYPPGQGNYGYTF	TGTGCCAGCAGCTACCCACCGGGACAGGGGAACTATGGCTACACCTTC
.	.	TRBV27	TRBJ2-7	CASSLSGSLQYF	TGTGCCAGCAGTTTATCGGGCAGCCTACAGTACTTC
.	.	TRBV27	TRBJ2-6	CASSPGRNPGANVLTF	TGTGCCAGCAGTCCCGGACGGAACCCTGGGGCCAACGTCCTGACTTTC
.	.	TRBV9	TRBJ1-2	CASSVGHYGYTF	TGTGCCAGCAGCGTAGGGCACTATGGCTACACCTTC
.	.	TRBV7-7	TRBJ2-7	CASSQGSGYEQYF	TGTGCCAGCAGCCAAGGGTCGGGCTACGAGCAGTACTTC
.	TRBD2	TRBV19	TRBJ2-1	CASSRGLAGVHNEQFF	TGTGCCAGTAGTAGAGGACTAGCGGGAGTACATAATGAGCAGTTCTTC
once	TRBD1	TRBV5-1	TRBJ1-5	CASSAGTGAEPQHF	TGCGCCAGCAGCGCCGGGACAGGTGCGGAGCCCCAGCATTTT
.	.	TRBV7-9	TRBJ2-1	CASSSDSYNEQFF	TGTGCCAGCAGCTCAGACAGCTACAATGAGCAGTTCTTC